This T cell receptor (beta chain) was profiled in a study of T cells of healthy individuals. Germline V gene sequence: CDR1 SGHRS, CDR2 YFSETQ. The CDR3 consists of 17 residues. V lost 4 bases and J lost 2; bases outside the gene matches: 12. From the 5' RACE reads, TCRdb called clonotypes with MiXCR, one entry per CDR3 protein. This sample has about 53,000 distinct CDR3 sequences, with 14% to 15% found just once. V is TRBV5-1 and J is TRBJ2-3; 8 nucleotides align to TRBD1. The sequence was collected from a human donor in good health. Written as DNA, the CDR3 is TGCGCCAGCAGCATAGGACAGGGCCCTCTCATCACAGATACGCAGTATTTT. It codes for CASSIGQGPLITDTQYF. Based on the CDR3 plus reference TRBV5-1 and TRBJ2-3, the full variable domain is KAGVTQTPRYLIKTRGQQVTLSCSPISGHRSVSWYQQTPGQGLQFLFEYFSETQRNKGNFPGRFSGRQFSNSRSEMNVSTLELGDSALYLCASSIGQGPLITDTQYFGPGTRLTVL.